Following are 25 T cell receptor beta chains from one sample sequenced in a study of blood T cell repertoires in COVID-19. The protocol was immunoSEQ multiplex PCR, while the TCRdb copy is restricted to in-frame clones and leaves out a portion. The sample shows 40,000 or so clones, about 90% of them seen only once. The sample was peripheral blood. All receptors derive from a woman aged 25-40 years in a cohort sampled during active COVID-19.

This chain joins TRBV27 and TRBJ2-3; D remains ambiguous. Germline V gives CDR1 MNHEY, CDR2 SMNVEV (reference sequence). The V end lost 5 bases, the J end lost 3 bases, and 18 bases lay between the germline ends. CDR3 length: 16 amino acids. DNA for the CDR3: TGTGCCAGCAGTCCCAAACCCCCCGGGTGGACAGATACGCAGTATTTT. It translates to CASSPKPPGWTDTQYF.

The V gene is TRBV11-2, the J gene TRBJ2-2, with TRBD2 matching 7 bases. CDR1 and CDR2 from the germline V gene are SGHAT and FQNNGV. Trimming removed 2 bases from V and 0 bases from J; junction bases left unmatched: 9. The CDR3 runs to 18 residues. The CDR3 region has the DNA TGTGCCAGCAGCTTAAGAGGCAGGGACTACGCGAACACCGGGGAGCTGTTTTTT. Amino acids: CASSLRGRDYANTGELFF.

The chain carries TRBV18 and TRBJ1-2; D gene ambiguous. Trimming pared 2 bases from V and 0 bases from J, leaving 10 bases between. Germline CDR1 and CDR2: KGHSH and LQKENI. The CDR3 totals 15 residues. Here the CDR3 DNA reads TGTGCCAGCTCACCAGTTCTGCAGGCTAACTATGGCTACACCTTC. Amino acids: CASSPVLQANYGYTF.

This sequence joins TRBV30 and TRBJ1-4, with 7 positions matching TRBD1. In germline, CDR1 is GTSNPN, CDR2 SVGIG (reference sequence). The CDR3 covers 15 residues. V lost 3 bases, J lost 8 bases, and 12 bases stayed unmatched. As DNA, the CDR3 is TGTGCCTGGAGCCCGGGGCGAACAGGGGTAGAAAAACTGTTTTTT. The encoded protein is CAWSPGRTGVEKLFF.

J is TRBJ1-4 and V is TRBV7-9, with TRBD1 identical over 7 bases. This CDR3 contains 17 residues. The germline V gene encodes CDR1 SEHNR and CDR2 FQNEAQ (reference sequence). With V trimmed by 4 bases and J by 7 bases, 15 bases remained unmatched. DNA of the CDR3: TGTGCCAGCAGCTACTGGCCACTCGACAGGGCGGCTGAAAAACTGTTTTTT. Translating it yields CASSYWPLDRAAEKLFF.

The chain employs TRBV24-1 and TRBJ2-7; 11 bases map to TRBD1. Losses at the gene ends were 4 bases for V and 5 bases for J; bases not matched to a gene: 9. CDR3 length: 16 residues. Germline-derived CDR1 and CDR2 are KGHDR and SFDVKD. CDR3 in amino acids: CATSDAGTGGFNEQYF. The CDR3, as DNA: TGTGCCACCAGTGACGCTGGGACAGGGGGATTCAACGAGCAGTACTTC.

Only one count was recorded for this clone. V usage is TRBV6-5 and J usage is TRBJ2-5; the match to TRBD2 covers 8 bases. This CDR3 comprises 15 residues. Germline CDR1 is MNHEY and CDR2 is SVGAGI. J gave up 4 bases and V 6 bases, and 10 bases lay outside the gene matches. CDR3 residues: CASSQSGGAGETQYF. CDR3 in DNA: TGTGCCAGCAGCCAATCGGGAGGGGCGGGAGAGACCCAGTACTTC.

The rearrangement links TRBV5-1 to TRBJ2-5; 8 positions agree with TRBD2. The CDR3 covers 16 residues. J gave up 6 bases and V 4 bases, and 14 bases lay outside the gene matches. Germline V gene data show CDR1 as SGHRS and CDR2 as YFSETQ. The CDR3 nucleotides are TGCGCCAGCAGCGAGACTAGCGCGGGGAGTCCCAAGACCCAGTACTTC. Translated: CASSETSAGSPKTQYF.

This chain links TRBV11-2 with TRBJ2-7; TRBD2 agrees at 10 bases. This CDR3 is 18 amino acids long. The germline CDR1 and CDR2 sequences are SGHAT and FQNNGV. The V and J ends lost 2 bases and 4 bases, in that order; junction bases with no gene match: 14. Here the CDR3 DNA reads TGTGCCAGCAGCTTACGACTAGCGCCTAGCGGGAGTGGTTACGAGCAGTACTTC. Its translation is CASSLRLAPSGSGYEQYF. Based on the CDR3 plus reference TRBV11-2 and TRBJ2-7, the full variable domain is EAGVAQSPRYKIIEKRQSVAFWCNPISGHATLYWYQQILGQGPKLLIQFQNNGVVDDSQLPKDRFSAERLKGVDSTLKIQPAKLEDSAVYLCASSLRLAPSGSGYEQYFGPGTRLTVT.

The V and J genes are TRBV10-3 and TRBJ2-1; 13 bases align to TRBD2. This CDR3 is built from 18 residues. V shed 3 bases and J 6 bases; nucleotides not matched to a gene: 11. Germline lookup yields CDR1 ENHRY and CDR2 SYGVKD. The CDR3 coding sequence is TGTGCCATCAGTGAACTAGCGGGAGGGCCGTCCGTTGGCAATGAGCAGTTCTTC. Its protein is CAISELAGGPSVGNEQFF.

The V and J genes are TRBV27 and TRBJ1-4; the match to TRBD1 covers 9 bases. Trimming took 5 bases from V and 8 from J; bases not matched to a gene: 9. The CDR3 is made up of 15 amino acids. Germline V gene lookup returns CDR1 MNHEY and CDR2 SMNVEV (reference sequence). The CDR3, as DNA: TGTGCCAGCAGTCCGGACAGGGGCGTACCAGAAAAACTGTTTTTT. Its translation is CASSPDRGVPEKLFF.

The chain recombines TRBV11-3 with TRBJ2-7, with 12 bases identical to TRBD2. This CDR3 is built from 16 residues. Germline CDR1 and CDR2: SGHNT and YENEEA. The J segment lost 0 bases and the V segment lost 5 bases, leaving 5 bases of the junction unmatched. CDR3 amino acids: CASSPLAGGSSYEQYF. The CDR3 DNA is TGTGCCAGCAGCCCCCTAGCGGGAGGGAGCTCCTACGAGCAGTACTTC.

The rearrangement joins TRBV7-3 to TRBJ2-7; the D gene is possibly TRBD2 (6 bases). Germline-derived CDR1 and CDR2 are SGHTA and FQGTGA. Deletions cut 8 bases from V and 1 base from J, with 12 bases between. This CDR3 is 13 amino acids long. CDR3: CASGAGPSYEQYF. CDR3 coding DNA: TGTGCCAGCGGGGCGGGGCCTTCCTACGAGCAGTACTTC.

CDR3: CASSWAASWEAFF. As DNA, the CDR3 is TGTGCCAGCAGCTGGGCTGCATCTTGGGAAGCTTTCTTT. This chain links TRBV7-8 with TRBJ1-1, with unresolved D. Trimming stripped 4 bases from V and 8 bases from J, with 14 bases between. There are 13 residues in the CDR3. Germline V gene sequence: CDR1 SGHVS, CDR2 FQNEAQ. The whole variable domain, remainder taken from reference TRBV7-8 and TRBJ1-1, is GAGVSQSPRYKVAKRGQDVALRCDPISGHVSLFWYQQALGQGPEFLTYFQNEAQLDKSGLPSDRFFAERPEGSVSTLKIQRTQQEDSAVYLCASSWAASWEAFFGQGTRLTVV.

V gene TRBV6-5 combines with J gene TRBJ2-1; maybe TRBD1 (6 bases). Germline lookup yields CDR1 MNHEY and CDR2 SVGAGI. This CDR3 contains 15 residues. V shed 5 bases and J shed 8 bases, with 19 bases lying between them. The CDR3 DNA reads TGTGCCAGCAGTCCTTCCGGACAGCAAGCCGATGAGCAGTTCTTC. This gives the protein CASSPSGQQADEQFF.

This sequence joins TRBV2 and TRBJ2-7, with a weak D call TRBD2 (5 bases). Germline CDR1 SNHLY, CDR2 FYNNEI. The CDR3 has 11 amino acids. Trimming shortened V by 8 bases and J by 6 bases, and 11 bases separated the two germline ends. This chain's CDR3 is CASGQRFEQYF. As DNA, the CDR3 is TGTGCCAGCGGCCAGCGGTTCGAGCAGTACTTC.

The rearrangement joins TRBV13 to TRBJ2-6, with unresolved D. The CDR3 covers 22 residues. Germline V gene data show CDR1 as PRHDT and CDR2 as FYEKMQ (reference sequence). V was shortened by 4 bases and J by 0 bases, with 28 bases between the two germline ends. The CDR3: CASSSSGGSPLLQRSGANVLTF. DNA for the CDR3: TGTGCCAGCAGCTCCTCGGGTGGTTCGCCCTTATTACAACGCTCTGGGGCCAACGTCCTGACTTTC.

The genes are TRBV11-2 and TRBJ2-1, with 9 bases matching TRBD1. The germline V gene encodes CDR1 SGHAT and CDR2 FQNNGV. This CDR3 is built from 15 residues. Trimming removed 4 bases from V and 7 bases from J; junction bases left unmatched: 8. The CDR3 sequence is CASSSQDRGRNEQFF. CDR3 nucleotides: TGTGCCAGCAGCTCCCAGGACAGGGGACGGAATGAGCAGTTCTTC.

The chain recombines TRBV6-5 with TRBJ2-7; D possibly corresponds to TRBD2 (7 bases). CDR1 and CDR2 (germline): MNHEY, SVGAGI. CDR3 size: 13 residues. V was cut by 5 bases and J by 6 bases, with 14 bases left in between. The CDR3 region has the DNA TGTGCCAGCAGTCGCAGGGGAGGGCTCGAGCAGTACTTC. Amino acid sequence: CASSRRGGLEQYF.

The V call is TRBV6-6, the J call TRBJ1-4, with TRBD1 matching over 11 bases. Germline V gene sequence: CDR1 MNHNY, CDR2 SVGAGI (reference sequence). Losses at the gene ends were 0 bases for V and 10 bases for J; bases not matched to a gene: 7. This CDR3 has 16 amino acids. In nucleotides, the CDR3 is TGTGCCAGCAGTTACTCACCGGGACAGGGGGGGAGAAAACTGTTTTTT. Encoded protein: CASSYSPGQGGRKLFF.

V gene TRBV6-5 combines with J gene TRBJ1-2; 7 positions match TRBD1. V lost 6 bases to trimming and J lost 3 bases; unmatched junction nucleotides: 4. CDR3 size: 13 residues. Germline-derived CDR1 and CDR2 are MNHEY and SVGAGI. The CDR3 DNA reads TGTGCCAGCAGCCTAGGGACAGACTATGGCTACACCTTC. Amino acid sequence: CASSLGTDYGYTF.

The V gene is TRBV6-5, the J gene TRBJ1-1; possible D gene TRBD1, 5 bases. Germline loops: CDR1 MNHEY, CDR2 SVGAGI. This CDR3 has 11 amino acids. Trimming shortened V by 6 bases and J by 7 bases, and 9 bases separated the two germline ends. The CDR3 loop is CASSPGLEAFF. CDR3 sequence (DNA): TGTGCCAGCAGCCCGGGACTTGAAGCTTTCTTT.

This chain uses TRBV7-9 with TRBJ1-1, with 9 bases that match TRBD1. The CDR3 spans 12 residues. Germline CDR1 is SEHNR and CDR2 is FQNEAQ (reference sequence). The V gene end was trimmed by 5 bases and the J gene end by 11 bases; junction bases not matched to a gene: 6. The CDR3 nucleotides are TGTGCCAGCAGCCTTACAGGGGGCGAGGCTTTCTTT. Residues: CASSLTGGEAFF.

CDR3 bases: TGTGCCACCAGTTACAGGCGGCCCTCTGGGGCCAACGTCCTGACTTTC. It encodes CATSYRRPSGANVLTF. This chain connects TRBV24-1 to TRBJ2-6; a weak D match, TRBD1 (5 bases). This CDR3 comprises 16 residues. Per the germline V gene, CDR1 is KGHDR and CDR2 is SFDVKD. V was pared by 6 bases and J by 0 bases, with 11 bases between.

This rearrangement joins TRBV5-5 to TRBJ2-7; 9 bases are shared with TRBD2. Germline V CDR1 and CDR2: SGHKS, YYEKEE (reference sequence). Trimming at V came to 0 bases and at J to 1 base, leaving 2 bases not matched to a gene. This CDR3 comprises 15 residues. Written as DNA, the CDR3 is TGTGCCAGCAGCTTGGGACTAGCGGTTTCCTACGAGCAGTACTTC. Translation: CASSLGLAVSYEQYF.